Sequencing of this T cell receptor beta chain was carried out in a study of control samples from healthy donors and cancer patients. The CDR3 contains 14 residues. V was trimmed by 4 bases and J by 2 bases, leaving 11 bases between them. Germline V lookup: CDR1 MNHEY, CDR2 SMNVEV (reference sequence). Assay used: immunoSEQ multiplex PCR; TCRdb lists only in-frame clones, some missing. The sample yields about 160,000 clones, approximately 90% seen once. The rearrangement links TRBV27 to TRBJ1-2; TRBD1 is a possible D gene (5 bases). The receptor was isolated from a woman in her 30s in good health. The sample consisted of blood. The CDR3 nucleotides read TGTGCCAGCAGTTCGTTAGGGGAAAACTATGGCTACACCTTC. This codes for CASSSLGENYGYTF.